The subject of this entry is one TCR beta chain. In the source study's methods: Nucleated cell counts were estimated from reference gene primer amplification. Sequencing used immunoSEQ multiplex PCR; TCRdb keeps in-frame clones, though not all of them. The DNA was the basis for D and trimming; V, J and clone size are from that table. The sample contains roughly 49,000 clones, around 84% of which appear only once. The sample is drawn from a study of blood T cell repertoires in COVID-19. The wider study: Samples of COVID-19 (acute and convalescent) were obtained from the United States, Italy and Spain. T cells, B-cell-depleted T cells, or PBMCs provided the cDNA or gDNA that served as material.

V lost 3 bases, J lost 7 bases, and 4 bases stayed unmatched. Germline CDR1 reads MDHEN; CDR2 reads SYDVKM. The CDR3 has 15 amino acids. The sequence came from a man older than 75 with active COVID-19. Source material: peripheral blood. This chain joins TRBV28 and TRBJ1-6; the match to TRBD1 covers 9 bases. The CDR3 loop is CASSFPGTGNSPLHF. The CDR3 DNA sequence: TGTGCCAGCAGTTTTCCAGGGACAGGGAATTCACCCCTCCACTTT.